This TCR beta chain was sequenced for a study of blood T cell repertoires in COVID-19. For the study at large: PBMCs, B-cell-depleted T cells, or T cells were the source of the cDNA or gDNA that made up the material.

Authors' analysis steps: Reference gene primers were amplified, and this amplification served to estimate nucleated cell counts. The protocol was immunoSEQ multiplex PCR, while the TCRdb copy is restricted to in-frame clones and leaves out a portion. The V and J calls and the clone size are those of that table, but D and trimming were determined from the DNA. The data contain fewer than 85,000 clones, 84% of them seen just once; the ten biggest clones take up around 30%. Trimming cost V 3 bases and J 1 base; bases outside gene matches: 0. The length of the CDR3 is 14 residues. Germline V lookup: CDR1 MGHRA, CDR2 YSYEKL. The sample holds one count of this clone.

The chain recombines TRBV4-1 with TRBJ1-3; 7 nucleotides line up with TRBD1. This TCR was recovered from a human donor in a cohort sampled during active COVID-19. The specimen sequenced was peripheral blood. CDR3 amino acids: CASSQTGSGNTIYF. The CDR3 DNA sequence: TGCGCCAGCAGCCAGACAGGGTCTGGAAACACCATATATTTT.